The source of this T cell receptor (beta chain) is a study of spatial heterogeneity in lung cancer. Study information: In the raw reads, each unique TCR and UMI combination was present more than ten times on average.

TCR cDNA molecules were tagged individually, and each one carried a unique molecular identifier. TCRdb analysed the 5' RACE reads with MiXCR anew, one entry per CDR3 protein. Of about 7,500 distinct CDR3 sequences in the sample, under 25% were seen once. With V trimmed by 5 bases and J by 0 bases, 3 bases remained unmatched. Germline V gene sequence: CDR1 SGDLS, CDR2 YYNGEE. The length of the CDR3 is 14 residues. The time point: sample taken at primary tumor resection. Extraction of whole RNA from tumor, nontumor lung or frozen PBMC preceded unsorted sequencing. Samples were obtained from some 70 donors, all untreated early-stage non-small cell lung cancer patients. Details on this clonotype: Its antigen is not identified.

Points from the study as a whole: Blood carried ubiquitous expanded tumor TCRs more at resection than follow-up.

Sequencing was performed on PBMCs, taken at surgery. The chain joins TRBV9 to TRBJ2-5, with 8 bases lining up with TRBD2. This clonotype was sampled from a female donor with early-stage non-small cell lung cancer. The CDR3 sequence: CASSASGHQETQYF. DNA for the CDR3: TGTGCCAGCAGTGCTAGCGGGCACCAAGAGACCCAGTACTTC.